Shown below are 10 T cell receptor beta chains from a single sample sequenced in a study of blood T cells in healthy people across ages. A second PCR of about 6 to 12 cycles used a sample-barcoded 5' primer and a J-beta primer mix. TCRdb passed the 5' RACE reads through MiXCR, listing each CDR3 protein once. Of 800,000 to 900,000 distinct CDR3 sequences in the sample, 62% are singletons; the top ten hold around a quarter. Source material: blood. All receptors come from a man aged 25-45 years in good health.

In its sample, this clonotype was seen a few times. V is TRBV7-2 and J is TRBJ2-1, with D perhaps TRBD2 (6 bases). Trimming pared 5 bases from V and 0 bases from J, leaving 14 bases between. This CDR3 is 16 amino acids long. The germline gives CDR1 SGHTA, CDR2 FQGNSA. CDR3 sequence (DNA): TGTGCCAGCAGCCGGGATAGCGGACCCTCCTACAATGAGCAGTTCTTC. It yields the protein CASSRDSGPSYNEQFF.

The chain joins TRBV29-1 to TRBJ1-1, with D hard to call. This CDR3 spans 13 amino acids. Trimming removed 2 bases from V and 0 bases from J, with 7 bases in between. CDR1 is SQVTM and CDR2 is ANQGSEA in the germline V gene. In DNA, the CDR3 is TGCAGCGTTGAAAGGCAGCTGAACACTGAAGCTTTCTTT. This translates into CSVERQLNTEAFF.

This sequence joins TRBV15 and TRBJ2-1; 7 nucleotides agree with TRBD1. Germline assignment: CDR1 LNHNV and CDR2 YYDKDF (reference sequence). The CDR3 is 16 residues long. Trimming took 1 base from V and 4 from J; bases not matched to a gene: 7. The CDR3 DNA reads TGTGCCACCAGCAGAGTATACACAGGGGCATACAATGAGCAGTTCTTC. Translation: CATSRVYTGAYNEQFF.

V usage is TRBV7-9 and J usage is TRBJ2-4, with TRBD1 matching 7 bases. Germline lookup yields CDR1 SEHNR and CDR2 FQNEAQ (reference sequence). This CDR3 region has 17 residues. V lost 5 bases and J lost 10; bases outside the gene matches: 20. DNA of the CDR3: TGTGCCAGCAGCCGACCATACCCACGGGACAGCTTGCGGATTCAGTACTTC. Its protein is CASSRPYPRDSLRIQYF.

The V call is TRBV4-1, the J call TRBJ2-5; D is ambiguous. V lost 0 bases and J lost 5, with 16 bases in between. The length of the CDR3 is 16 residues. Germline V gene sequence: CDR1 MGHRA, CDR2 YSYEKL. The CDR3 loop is CASSQDWVLRRETQYF. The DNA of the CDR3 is TGCGCCAGCAGCCAAGATTGGGTCCTCCGGCGGGAGACCCAGTACTTC.

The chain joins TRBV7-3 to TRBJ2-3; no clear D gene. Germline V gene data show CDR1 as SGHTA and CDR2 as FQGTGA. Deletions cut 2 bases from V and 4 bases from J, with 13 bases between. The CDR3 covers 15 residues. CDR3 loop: CASSLWGGVADTQYF. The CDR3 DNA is TGTGCCAGCAGCTTATGGGGTGGAGTCGCAGATACGCAGTATTTT.

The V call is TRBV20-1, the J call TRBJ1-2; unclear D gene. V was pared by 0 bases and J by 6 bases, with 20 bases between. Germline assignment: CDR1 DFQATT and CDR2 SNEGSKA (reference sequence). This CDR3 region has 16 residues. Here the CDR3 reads CSARDSPRGGVNGYTF. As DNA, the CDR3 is TGCAGTGCTAGAGATTCCCCGCGCGGCGGAGTCAATGGCTACACCTTC.

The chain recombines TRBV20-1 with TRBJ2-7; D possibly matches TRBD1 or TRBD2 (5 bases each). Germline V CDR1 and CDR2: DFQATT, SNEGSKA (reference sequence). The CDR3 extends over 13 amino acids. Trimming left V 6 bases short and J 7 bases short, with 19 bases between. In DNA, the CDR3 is TGCAGTGCGCCACGAGGGGATCGGAATGAGCAGTACTTC. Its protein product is CSAPRGDRNEQYF.

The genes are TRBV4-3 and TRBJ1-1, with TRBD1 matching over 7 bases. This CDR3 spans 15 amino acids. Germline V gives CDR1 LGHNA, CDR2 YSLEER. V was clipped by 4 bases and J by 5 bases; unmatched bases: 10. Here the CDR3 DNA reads TGCGCCAGCAGCCGAGACGCCAGGGGGGGTACTGAAGCTTTCTTT. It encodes CASSRDARGGTEAFF.

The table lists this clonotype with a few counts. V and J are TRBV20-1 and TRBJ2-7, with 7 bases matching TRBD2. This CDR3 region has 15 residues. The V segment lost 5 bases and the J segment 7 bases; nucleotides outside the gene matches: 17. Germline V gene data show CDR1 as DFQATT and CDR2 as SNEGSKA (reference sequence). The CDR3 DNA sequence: TGCAGTGCTGAACGGCCTTTGGTAGGGGAGGGTGAGCAGTACTTC. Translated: CSAERPLVGEGEQYF.